This is a list of T cell receptor beta chains from one sample in a study of cytomegalovirus exposure and HLA in healthy donors. Method: immunoSEQ multiplex PCR; TCRdb's copy keeps in-frame clones and lacks some. The profile shows around 150,000 clones, approximately 80% of them singletons. Sequenced material: PBMCs. All receptors come from a male donor in good health and CMV-seropositive. CDR3s include the opening cysteine and the closing phenylalanine or tryptophan. The order of the fields is clone size, J gene, V gene, D gene, CDR3 protein, CDR3 DNA. A D gene is named only where the DNA matches it firmly. Expanded clones get a size class; other rows say once, few or many, or leave the size out.

>.|TRBJ1-4|TRBV19|.
CASTTSSGKLFF
TGTGCCAGTACTACATCATCGGGAAAACTGTTTTTT
>.|TRBJ2-2|TRBV30|.
CAWKDSFANTGELFF
TGTGCCTGGAAGGATAGCTTCGCGAACACCGGGGAGCTGTTTTTT
>once|TRBJ2-5|TRBV29-1|TRBD2
CSAVTSGDGTQYF
TGCAGCGCTGTAACTAGCGGGGACGGGACCCAGTACTTC
>.|TRBJ2-2|TRBV7-2|TRBD1
CASSPWTGNTGELFF
TGTGCCAGCAGCCCTTGGACAGGGAACACCGGGGAGCTGTTTTTT
>.|TRBJ2-7|TRBV11-1|TRBD2
CASSLSGGEYEQYF
TGTGCCAGCAGCCTTAGCGGGGGGGAGTACGAGCAGTACTTC
>.|TRBJ2-5|TRBV2|TRBD1
CASSRTGGSRTQYF
TGTGCCAGCAGTCGGACAGGGGGCTCTAGAACCCAGTACTTC
>.|TRBJ2-7|TRBV19|TRBD1
CASSPDRSPYEQYF
TGTGCCAGTAGCCCGGACAGGAGCCCCTACGAGCAGTACTTC
>once|TRBJ2-1|TRBV19|.
CASSITGQLYNEQFF
TGTGCCAGTAGTATAACTGGACAGCTCTACAATGAGCAGTTCTTC
>.|TRBJ1-4|TRBV6-4|.
CASSDEECPTNEKLFF
TGTGCCAGCAGTGACGAGGAGTGCCCAACTAATGAAAAACTGTTTTTT
>.|TRBJ2-5|TRBV19|.
CASSSQGTQYF
TGTGCCAGTTCCAGCCAGGGGACCCAGTACTTC
>.|TRBJ2-1|TRBV6-1|.
CASSELSDSYSYNEQFF
TGTGCCAGCAGTGAACTCTCCGACAGCTACTCCTACAATGAGCAGTTCTTC
>.|TRBJ2-3|TRBV19|TRBD2
CASSRTSGGLTDTQYF
TGTGCCAGTAGCCGGACTAGCGGGGGGCTCACAGATACGCAGTATTTT
>.|TRBJ2-1|TRBV5-4|TRBD1
CASSFRDRTNEQFF
TGTGCCAGCAGCTTCAGGGACAGAACGAATGAGCAGTTCTTC
>few|TRBJ1-1|TRBV6-5|.
CASSPPTFTEAFF
TGTGCCAGCAGTCCCCCTACGTTTACTGAAGCTTTCTTT
>.|TRBJ1-2|TRBV18|.
CASSPYITGEDGYTF
TGTGCCAGCTCACCCTATATCACCGGGGAGGACGGCTACACCTTC
>.|TRBJ1-2|TRBV15|.
CATSRDIGGDDSYGYTF
TGTGCCACCAGCAGAGATATAGGAGGGGACGATAGCTATGGCTACACCTTC
>.|TRBJ2-1|TRBV19|TRBD2
CASHPAGGEYNEQFF
TGTGCCAGCCACCCAGCGGGGGGGGAATACAATGAGCAGTTCTTC